Listed here are 14 T cell receptor beta chains from one sample, sequenced in a study of glioma-infiltrating T cells after dendritic cell vaccination. Sequenced by immunoSEQ multiplex PCR; TCRdb stores in-frame clones only, minus some. The sample holds 85,000 to 110,000 clones; about four fifths are singletons and the top ten take 9.5% to 15%. Specimen: blood, collected before dendritic cell vaccination. These receptors were collected from a human donor with glioblastoma.

The chain combines TRBV6-1 with TRBJ2-3, with TRBD1 matching 7 bases. With V trimmed by 4 bases and J by 0 bases, 4 bases remained unmatched. The CDR3 sequence is 15 residues long. CDR1 MNHNS and CDR2 SASEGT come from the germline V gene. This CDR3 is CASSVSRGSTDTQYF. DNA for the CDR3: TGTGCCAGCAGTGTTAGCAGGGGGAGCACAGATACGCAGTATTTT.

This clone occurred a few times. With only one base between it and a far larger clone, this is likely a read error. The CDR3 DNA follows: TGCAGCGTTCAGGCCAGGGCGTCCCTTGAGCAGTTCTTC. It yields the protein CSVQARASLEQFF. This chain links TRBV29-1 with TRBJ2-1; D possibly corresponds to TRBD1 (5 bases). CDR1 is SQVTM and CDR2 is ANQGSEA in the germline V gene. V was trimmed by 5 bases and J by 9 bases, leaving 17 bases between them. This CDR3 has 13 residues.

This chain joins TRBV7-9 and TRBJ1-6; D not resolved. The CDR3 runs to 15 residues. V lost 3 bases to trimming and J lost 6 bases, with 12 bases between them. The germline V gene has CDR1 SEHNR and CDR2 FQNEAQ (reference sequence). The CDR3 coding sequence is TGTGCCAGCAGCTTCACGCAGACACCTAATTCACCCCTCCACTTT. Translating it yields CASSFTQTPNSPLHF.

The rearrangement links TRBV18 to TRBJ1-5; D may be TRBD1 (5 bases). The CDR3 runs to 14 residues. Germline V CDR1 and CDR2: KGHSH, LQKENI. V lost 6 bases to trimming and J lost 2 bases, with 11 bases between them. This chain's CDR3 is CASSQRGGNQPQHF. CDR3 DNA sequence: TGTGCCAGCTCTCAAAGGGGTGGCAATCAGCCCCAGCATTTT.

The chain employs TRBV11-2 and TRBJ1-1; unclear D gene. The V end lost 3 bases, the J end lost 1 base, and 12 bases lay between the germline ends. Germline V CDR1 and CDR2: SGHAT, FQNNGV. This CDR3 is 15 amino acids long. The CDR3 DNA sequence: TGTGCCAGCAGCTTTGGTGCGGGCGCGAACACTGAAGCTTTCTTT. Translating it yields CASSFGAGANTEAFF.

The chain recombines TRBV7-2 with TRBJ1-4; D is perhaps TRBD1 (5 bases). Germline values: CDR1 SGHTA, CDR2 FQGNSA. The CDR3 extends over 14 amino acids. Deletions cut 3 bases from V and 7 bases from J, with 12 bases between. The CDR3, as DNA: TGTGCCAGCAGCTTCACGACAGAACCTGAAAAACTGTTTTTT. The encoded protein is CASSFTTEPEKLFF.

CDR3 bases: TGTGCCAGCACCGACCGGGGACTTTCTCGATACGAGCAGTACTTC. Translating gives CASTDRGLSRYEQYF. The chain has TRBV6-5 and TRBJ2-7; D might be TRBD2 (6 bases). Germline values: CDR1 MNHEY, CDR2 SVGAGI. Trimming removed 7 bases from V and 4 bases from J, with 20 bases in between. The CDR3 spans 15 residues.

This clone was recorded a few times. The genes are TRBV4-3 and TRBJ1-2, with D hard to call. Trimming removed 0 bases from V and 4 bases from J, with 12 bases in between. Germline V CDR1 and CDR2: LGHNA, YSLEER. This CDR3 is 15 amino acids long. Here the CDR3 reads CASSQDLVGGYGYTF. The CDR3 DNA follows: TGCGCCAGCAGCCAAGATCTGGTAGGAGGCTATGGCTACACCTTC.

The J gene is TRBJ2-5, the V gene TRBV5-4, with D possibly being TRBD2 (5 bases). Germline assignment: CDR1 SGHNT and CDR2 YYREEE (reference sequence). V was cut by 3 bases and J by 5 bases, with 14 bases left in between. The CDR3 length is 14 residues. The CDR3, as DNA: TGTGCCAGCAGCTCCCATCCAGCGGATGAGACCCAGTACTTC. Protein product: CASSSHPADETQYF.

A single count supports this clone. The rearrangement links TRBV5-5 to TRBJ2-7; 7 bases map to TRBD1. V trimming: 3 bases; J trimming: 2 bases; junction bases outside the gene matches: 5. CDR1 and CDR2 (germline): SGHKS, YYEKEE (reference sequence). This CDR3 has 14 residues. The CDR3 spells CASSSPGQTYEQYF. The DNA for the CDR3 is TGTGCCAGCAGCTCGCCGGGACAGACCTACGAGCAGTACTTC.

The chain links TRBV7-2 to TRBJ2-2; D might be TRBD1 (5 bases). The CDR3 covers 15 residues. CDR1 is SGHTA and CDR2 is FQGNSA in the germline V gene. V dropped 3 bases and J dropped 5 bases, with 13 bases sitting between them. The CDR3: CASSFNRGFTGELFF. The CDR3 DNA reads TGTGCCAGCAGCTTTAATAGGGGCTTTACCGGGGAGCTGTTTTTT.

This clone was detected only once. The chain is built from TRBV5-1 and TRBJ2-2, with 8 positions matching TRBD2. The CDR3 length is 15 residues. The germline gives CDR1 SGHRS, CDR2 YFSETQ. With 0 bases clipped from V and 4 bases from J, the junction kept 2 bases outside the gene matches. The CDR3 protein is CASSLASGPTGELFF. The CDR3 coding sequence is TGCGCCAGCAGCTTGGCTAGCGGGCCCACCGGGGAGCTGTTTTTT.

CDR3 loop: CATSPGSDTEAFF. The CDR3 coding sequence is TGTGCCACCAGCCCAGGATCGGACACTGAAGCTTTCTTT. This chain connects TRBV15 to TRBJ1-1; no firm D call. CDR1 and CDR2 (germline): LNHNV, YYDKDF (reference sequence). Trimming took off 5 bases at V and 3 bases at J, with 10 bases between the two ends. CDR3 size: 13 residues.

V is TRBV7-8 and J is TRBJ1-2; 9 bases are a match to TRBD1. This CDR3 is built from 15 residues. Germline V CDR1 and CDR2: SGHVS, FQNEAQ. V lost 5 bases and J lost 3; bases outside the gene matches: 7. The CDR3 region has the DNA TGTGCCAGCAGCCCACGGACAGGGGAGGACTATGGCTACACCTTC. The encoded protein is CASSPRTGEDYGYTF.